A single sample gave rise to the 10 T cell receptor beta chains below, sequenced in a study of blood T cell repertoires in COVID-19. Clones were read by immunoSEQ multiplex PCR, and TCRdb kept only the in-frame ones, dropping some. The sample lists around 380,000 clones; 81% were seen once. Sample: peripheral blood. These TCRs come from a human donor with acute or convalescent COVID-19. The donor label of this sample is uncertain.

Worth noting for this clone: The same CDR3 arises from other DNA sequences in this sample as well. The CDR3 is CASSPTGSQPQHF. The CDR3 DNA is TGTGCCAGCTCACCAACAGGGTCTCAGCCCCAGCATTTT. This chain links TRBV18 with TRBJ1-5, with a possible D match to TRBD1 (6 bases). This CDR3 comprises 13 residues. Germline V lookup: CDR1 KGHSH, CDR2 LQKENI. V gave up 2 bases and J gave up 6 bases, with 8 bases separating them. Full variable domain (remainder filled in from reference TRBV18 and TRBJ1-5): NAGVMQNPRHLVRRRGQEARLRCSPMKGHSHVYWYRQLPEEGLKFMVYLQKENIIDESGMPKERFSAEFPKEGPSILRIQQVVRGDSAAYFCASSPTGSQPQHFGDGTRLSIL.

This clone was recorded once. The V call is TRBV6-5, the J call TRBJ2-3, with TRBD2 matching 13 bases. Germline values: CDR1 MNHEY, CDR2 SVGAGI. The J segment lost 9 bases and the V segment lost 7 bases, leaving 7 bases of the junction unmatched. The CDR3 covers 14 residues. The CDR3 DNA reads TGTGCCAGCATGGGGACTAGCGGGACGAAGACGCAGTATTTT. It specifies CASMGTSGTKTQYF.

J is TRBJ1-2 and V is TRBV21-1; the table's D call, TRBD1, has no DNA check behind it. TRBV21-1 is termed a pseudogene. This CDR3 spans 12 amino acids. The CDR3 loop reads CARCQGPLGYTF. CDR3 nucleotide sequence: TGTGCCAGATGTCAGGGGCCCCTCGGCTACACCTTC.

The chain has TRBV3-1 (or the pseudogene TRBV3-2) and TRBJ2-5; possibly TRBD1 for D (5 bases). V was cut by 4 bases and J by 4 bases, with 10 bases left in between. Germline CDR1 LGHDT, CDR2 YNNKEL (reference sequence). The CDR3 length is 13 residues. In DNA form, the CDR3 reads TGTGCCAGCAGCCTTGGACACACAGAGACCCAGTACTTC. Its protein product is CASSLGHTETQYF.

This clone appeared a few times. The chain links TRBV25-1 to TRBJ2-1, with 10 bases matching TRBD2. The germline V gene has CDR1 MGHDK and CDR2 SYGVNS. This CDR3 spans 16 amino acids. V gave up 4 bases and J gave up 1 base; unmatched junction bases: 4. CDR3 bases: TGTGCCAGCAGTGGTTGGACTAGCGGATCCTACAATGAGCAGTTCTTC. Its translation is CASSGWTSGSYNEQFF.

V is TRBV28 and J is TRBJ1-5; a possible D gene is TRBD1 (6 bases). This CDR3 spans 13 amino acids. V was pared by 7 bases and J by 9 bases, with 16 bases between. CDR1 and CDR2 from the germline V gene are MDHEN and SYDVKM. CDR3 sequence: CASKEQGWPPQHF. The CDR3 DNA is TGTGCCAGCAAGGAACAGGGCTGGCCGCCCCAGCATTTT.

V usage is TRBV6-5 and J usage is TRBJ2-7; TRBD1 matches at 7 bases. In germline, CDR1 is MNHEY, CDR2 SVGAGI. The CDR3 is 14 amino acids. The J segment lost 2 bases and the V segment lost 8 bases, leaving 9 bases of the junction unmatched. The CDR3 DNA is TGTGCCAGCGGGGCCGGGACAGAAACCTACGAGCAGTACTTC. Protein: CASGAGTETYEQYF.

The rearrangement uses TRBV5-1 and TRBJ2-3; tentatively, D is TRBD2 (7 bases). The CDR3 spans 17 residues. Germline CDR1 SGHRS, CDR2 YFSETQ. The V end lost 0 bases, the J end lost 4 bases, and 18 bases lay between the germline ends. The CDR3 loop is CASSLAAGATGADTQYF. In nucleotides, the CDR3 is TGCGCCAGCAGCTTGGCCGCGGGGGCGACGGGAGCAGATACGCAGTATTTT.

This chain connects TRBV15 to TRBJ2-1; maybe TRBD2 (5 bases). Trimming shortened V by 0 bases and J by 3 bases, and 12 bases separated the two germline ends. This CDR3 has 16 residues. Per the germline V gene, CDR1 is LNHNV and CDR2 is YYDKDF (reference sequence). CDR3 nucleotide sequence: TGTGCCACCAGCAGAGAGCGGGTCGGTGGCTACAATGAGCAGTTCTTC. Translated: CATSRERVGGYNEQFF.

CDR3 nucleotides: TGTGCCAGCAGCCAAGTGGGACAGGGGATCACCGGGGAGCTGTTTTTT. Amino acids: CASSQVGQGITGELFF. The chain combines TRBV4-2 with TRBJ2-2; 10 positions match TRBD1. The V segment lost 1 base and the J segment 4 bases; nucleotides outside the gene matches: 3. The CDR3 consists of 16 residues. The germline V gene encodes CDR1 LGHNA and CDR2 YNFKEQ.